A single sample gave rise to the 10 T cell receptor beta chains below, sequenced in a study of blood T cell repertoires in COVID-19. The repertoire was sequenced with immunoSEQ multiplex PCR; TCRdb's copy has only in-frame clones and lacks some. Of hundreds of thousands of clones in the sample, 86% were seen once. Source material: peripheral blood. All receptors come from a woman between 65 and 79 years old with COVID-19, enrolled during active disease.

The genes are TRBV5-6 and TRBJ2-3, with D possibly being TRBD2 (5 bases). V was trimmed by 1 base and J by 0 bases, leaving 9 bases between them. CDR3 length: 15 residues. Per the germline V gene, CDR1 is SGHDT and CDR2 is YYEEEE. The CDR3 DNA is TGTGCCAGCAGCTTGAGACTATTAAGCACAGATACGCAGTATTTT. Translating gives CASSLRLLSTDTQYF.

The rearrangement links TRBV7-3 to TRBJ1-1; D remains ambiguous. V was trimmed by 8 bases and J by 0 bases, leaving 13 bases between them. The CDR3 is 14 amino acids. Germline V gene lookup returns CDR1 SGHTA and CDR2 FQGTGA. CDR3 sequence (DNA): TGTGCCAGCGCCTCTACGGGAATGAACACTGAAGCTTTCTTT. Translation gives CASASTGMNTEAFF. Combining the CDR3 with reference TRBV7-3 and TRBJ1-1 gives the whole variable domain GAGVSQTPSNKVTEKGKYVELRCDPISGHTALYWYRQSLGQGPEFLIYFQGTGAADDSGLPNDRFFAVRPEGSVSTLKIQRTERGDSAVYLCASASTGMNTEAFFGQGTRLTVV.

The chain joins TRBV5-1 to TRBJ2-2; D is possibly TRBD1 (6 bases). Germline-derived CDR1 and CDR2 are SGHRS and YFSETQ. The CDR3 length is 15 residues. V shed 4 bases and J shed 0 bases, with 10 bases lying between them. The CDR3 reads CASSLGQTNTGELFF. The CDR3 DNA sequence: TGCGCCAGCAGCCTAGGACAGACGAACACCGGGGAGCTGTTTTTT.

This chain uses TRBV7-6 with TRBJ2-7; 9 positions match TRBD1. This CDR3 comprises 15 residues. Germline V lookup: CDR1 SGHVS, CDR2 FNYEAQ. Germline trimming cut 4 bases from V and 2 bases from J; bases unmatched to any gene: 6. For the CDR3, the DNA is TGTGCCAGCAGCTCGGGACAGGGTCACACCTACGAGCAGTACTTC. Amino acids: CASSSGQGHTYEQYF. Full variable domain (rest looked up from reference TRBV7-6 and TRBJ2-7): GAGVSQSPRYKVTKRGQDVALRCDPISGHVSLYWYRQALGQGPEFLTYFNYEAQQDKSGLPNDRFSAERPEGSISTLTIQRTEQRDSAMYRCASSSGQGHTYEQYFGPGTRLTVT.

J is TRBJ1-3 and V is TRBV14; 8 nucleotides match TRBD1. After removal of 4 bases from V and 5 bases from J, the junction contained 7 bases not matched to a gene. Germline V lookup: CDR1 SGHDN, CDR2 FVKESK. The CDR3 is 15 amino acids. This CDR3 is CASSRWTGPRNTIYF. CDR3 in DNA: TGTGCCAGCAGCCGCTGGACAGGGCCCAGAAACACCATATATTTT. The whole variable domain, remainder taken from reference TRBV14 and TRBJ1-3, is EAGVTQFPSHSVIEKGQTVTLRCDPISGHDNLYWYRRVMGKEIKFLLHFVKESKQDESGMPNNRFLAERTGGTYSTLKVQPAELEDSGVYFCASSRWTGPRNTIYFGEGSWLTVV.

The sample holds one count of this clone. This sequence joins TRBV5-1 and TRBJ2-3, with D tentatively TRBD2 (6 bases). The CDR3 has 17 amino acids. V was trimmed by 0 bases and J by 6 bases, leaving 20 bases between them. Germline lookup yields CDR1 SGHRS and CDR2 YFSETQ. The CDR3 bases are TGCGCCAGCAGCTTGGATGGACGGAGGGGAACAGGCGATACGCAGTATTTT. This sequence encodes CASSLDGRRGTGDTQYF. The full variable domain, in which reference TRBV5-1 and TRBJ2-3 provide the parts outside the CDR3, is KAGVTQTPRYLIKTRGQQVTLSCSPISGHRSVSWYQQTPGQGLQFLFEYFSETQRNKGNFPGRFSGRQFSNSRSEMNVSTLELGDSALYLCASSLDGRRGTGDTQYFGPGTRLTVL.

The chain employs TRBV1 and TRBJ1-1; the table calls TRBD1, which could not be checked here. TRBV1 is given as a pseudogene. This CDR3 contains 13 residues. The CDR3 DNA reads TGCACCAGCAGTCGGTGGCCAGGCACTGAAGCTTTCTTT. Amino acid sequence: CTSSRWPGTEAFF.

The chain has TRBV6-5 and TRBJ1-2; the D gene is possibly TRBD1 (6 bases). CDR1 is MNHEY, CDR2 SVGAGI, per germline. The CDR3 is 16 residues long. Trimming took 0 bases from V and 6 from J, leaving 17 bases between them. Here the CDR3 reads CASSYSADRFRDGYTF. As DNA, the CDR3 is TGTGCCAGCAGTTACTCTGCCGACAGGTTCAGGGATGGCTACACCTTC.

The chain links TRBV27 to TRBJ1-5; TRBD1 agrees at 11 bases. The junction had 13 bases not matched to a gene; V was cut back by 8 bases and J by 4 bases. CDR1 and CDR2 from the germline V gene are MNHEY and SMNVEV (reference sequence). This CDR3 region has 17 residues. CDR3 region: CASPPVGQGGKNQPQHF. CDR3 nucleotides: TGTGCCAGCCCCCCAGTGGGACAGGGGGGAAAGAATCAGCCCCAGCATTTT.

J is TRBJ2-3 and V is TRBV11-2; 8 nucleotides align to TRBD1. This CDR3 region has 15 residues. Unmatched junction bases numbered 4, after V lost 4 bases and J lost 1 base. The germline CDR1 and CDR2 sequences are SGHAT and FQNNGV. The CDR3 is CASSYTTGGTDTQYF. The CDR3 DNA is TGTGCCAGCAGCTATACGACAGGGGGCACAGATACGCAGTATTTT.